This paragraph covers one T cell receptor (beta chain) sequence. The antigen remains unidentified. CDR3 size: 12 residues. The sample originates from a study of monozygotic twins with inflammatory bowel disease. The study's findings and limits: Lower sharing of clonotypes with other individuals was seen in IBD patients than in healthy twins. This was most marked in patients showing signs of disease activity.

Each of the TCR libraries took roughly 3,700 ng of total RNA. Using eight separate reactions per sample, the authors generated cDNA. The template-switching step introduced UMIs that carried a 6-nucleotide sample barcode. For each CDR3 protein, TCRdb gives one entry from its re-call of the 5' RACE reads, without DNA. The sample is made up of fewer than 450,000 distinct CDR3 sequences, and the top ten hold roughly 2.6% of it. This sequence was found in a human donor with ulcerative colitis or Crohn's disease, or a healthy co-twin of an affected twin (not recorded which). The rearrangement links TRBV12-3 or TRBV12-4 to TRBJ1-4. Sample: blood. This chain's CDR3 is CASSLGGEKLFF.